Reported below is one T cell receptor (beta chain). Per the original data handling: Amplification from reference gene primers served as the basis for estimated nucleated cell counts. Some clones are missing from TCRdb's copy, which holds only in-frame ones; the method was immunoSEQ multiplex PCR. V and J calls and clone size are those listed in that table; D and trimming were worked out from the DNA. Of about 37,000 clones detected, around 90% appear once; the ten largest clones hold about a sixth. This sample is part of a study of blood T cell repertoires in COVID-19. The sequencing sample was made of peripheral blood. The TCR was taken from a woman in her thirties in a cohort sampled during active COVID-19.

CDR3 sequence (DNA): TGTGCCTGGAAGGGGGAGGGGGGCGGGGAGCTGTTTTTT. Amino acids: CAWKGEGGGELFF. The chain carries TRBV30 and TRBJ2-2, with D possibly TRBD2 on 7 matching bases. Trimming took 4 bases from V and 7 from J, leaving 13 bases between them. CDR1 GTSNPN and CDR2 SVGIG come from the germline V gene (reference sequence). The CDR3 runs 13 residues. The entire variable domain, with the rest obtained from reference TRBV30 and TRBJ2-2, is as follows: SQTIHQWPATLVQPVGSPLSLECTVEGTSNPNLYWYRQAAGRGLQLLFYSVGIGQISSEVPQNLSASRPQDRQFILSSKKLLLSDSGFYLCAWKGEGGGELFFGEGSRLTVL.